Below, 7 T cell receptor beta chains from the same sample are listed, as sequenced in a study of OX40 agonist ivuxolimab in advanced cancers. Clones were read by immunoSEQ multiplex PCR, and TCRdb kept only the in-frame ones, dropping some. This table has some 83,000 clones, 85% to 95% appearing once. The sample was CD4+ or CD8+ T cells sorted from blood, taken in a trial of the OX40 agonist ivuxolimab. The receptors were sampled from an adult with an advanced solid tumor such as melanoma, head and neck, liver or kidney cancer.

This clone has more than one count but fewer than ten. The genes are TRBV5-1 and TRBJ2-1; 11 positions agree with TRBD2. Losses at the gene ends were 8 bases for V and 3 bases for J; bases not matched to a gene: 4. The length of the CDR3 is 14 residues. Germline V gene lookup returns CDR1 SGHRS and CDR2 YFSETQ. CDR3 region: CASVAGGRYNEQFF. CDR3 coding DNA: TGCGCCAGTGTAGCGGGAGGGCGCTACAATGAGCAGTTCTTC.

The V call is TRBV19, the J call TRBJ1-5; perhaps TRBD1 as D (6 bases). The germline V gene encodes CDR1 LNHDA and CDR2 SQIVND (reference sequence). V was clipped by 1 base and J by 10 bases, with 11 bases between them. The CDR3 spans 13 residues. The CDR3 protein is CASSIGVGGPQHF. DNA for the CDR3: TGTGCCAGTAGTATAGGAGTGGGGGGCCCCCAGCATTTT.

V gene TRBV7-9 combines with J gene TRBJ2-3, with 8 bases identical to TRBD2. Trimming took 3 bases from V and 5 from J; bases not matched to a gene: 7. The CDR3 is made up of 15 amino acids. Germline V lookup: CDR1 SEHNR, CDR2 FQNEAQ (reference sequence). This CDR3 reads CASSFHGGRIDTQYF. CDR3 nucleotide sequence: TGTGCCAGCAGCTTCCACGGCGGGAGGATAGATACGCAGTATTTT.

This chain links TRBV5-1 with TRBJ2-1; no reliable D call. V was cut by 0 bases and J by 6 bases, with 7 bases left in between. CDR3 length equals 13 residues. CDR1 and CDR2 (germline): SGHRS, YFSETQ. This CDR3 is CASSLGPSNEQFF. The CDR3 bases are TGCGCCAGCAGCTTGGGCCCTTCCAATGAGCAGTTCTTC. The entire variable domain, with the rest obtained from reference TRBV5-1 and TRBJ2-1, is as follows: KAGVTQTPRYLIKTRGQQVTLSCSPISGHRSVSWYQQTPGQGLQFLFEYFSETQRNKGNFPGRFSGRQFSNSRSEMNVSTLELGDSALYLCASSLGPSNEQFFGPGTRLTVL.

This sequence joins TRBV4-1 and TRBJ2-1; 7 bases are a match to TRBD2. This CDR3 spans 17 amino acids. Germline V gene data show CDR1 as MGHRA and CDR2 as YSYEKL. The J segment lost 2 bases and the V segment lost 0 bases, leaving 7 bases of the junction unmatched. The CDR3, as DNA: TGCGCCAGCAGCCAAGACTTCCTAGCGGCAACCTACAATGAGCAGTTCTTC. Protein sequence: CASSQDFLAATYNEQFF.

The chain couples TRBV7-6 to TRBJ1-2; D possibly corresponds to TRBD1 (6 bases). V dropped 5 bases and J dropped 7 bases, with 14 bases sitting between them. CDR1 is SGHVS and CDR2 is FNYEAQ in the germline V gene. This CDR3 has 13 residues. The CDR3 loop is CASSLTGSSGYTF. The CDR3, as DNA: TGTGCCAGCAGCCTCACAGGGTCCTCTGGCTACACCTTC.

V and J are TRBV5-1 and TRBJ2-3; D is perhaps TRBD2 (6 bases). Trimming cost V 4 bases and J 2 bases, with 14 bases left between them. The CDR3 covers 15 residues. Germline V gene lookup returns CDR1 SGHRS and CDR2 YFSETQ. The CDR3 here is CASSRGDFDTDTQYF. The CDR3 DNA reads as TGCGCCAGCAGCCGAGGGGACTTCGACACAGATACGCAGTATTTT. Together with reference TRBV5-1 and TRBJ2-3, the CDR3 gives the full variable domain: KAGVTQTPRYLIKTRGQQVTLSCSPISGHRSVSWYQQTPGQGLQFLFEYFSETQRNKGNFPGRFSGRQFSNSRSEMNVSTLELGDSALYLCASSRGDFDTDTQYFGPGTRLTVL.